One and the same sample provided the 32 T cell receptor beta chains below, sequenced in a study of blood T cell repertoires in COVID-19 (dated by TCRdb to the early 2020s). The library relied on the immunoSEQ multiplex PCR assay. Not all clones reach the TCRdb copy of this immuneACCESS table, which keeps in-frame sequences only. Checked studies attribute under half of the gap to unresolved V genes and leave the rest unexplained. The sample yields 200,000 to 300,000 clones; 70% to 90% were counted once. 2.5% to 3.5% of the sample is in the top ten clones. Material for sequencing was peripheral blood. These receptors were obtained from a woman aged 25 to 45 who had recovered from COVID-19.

In nucleotides, the CDR3 is TGTGCCAGCAGTCTCTCCCCGGGATTATCCGAAGCTTTCTTT. Its protein is CASSLSPGLSEAFF. The rearrangement links TRBV7-3 to TRBJ1-1; no firm D call. The V end lost 6 bases, the J end lost 8 bases, and 19 bases lay between the germline ends. The length of the CDR3 is 14 residues. In germline, CDR1 is SGHTA, CDR2 FQGTGA.

This CDR3 reads CASSRRDHNEQFF. CDR3 bases: TGTGCCAGCAGCCGCCGGGATCACAATGAGCAGTTCTTC. V usage is TRBV6-2 or TRBV6-3 and J usage is TRBJ2-1; D might be TRBD2 (5 bases). CDR1 and CDR2 from the germline V gene are MNHEY and SVGEGT. The V end was cut by 6 bases, the J end by 5 bases, with 11 bases between. The CDR3 extends over 13 amino acids.

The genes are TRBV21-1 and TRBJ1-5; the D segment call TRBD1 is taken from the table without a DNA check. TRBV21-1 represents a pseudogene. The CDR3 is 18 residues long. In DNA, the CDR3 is TGTGCCAGCAGCAAAGAAAACAGGGGAACGAAACCTCATCAGCCCCAGCATTTT. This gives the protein CASSKENRGTKPHQPQHF.

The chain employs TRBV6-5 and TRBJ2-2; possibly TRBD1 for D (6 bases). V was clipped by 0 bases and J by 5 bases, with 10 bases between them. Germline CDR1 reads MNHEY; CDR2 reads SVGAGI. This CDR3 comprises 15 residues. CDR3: CASSYSRTVTGELFF. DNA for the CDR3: TGTGCCAGCAGTTACTCCCGGACAGTAACCGGGGAGCTGTTTTTT.

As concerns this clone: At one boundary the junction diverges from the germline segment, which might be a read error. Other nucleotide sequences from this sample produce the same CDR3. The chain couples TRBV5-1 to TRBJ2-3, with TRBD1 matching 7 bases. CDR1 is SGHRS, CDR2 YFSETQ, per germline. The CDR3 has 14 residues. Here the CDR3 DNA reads TGCGCCAGCAGCTTGGACAGGGGCACGGATACGCAGTATTTT. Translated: CASSLDRGTDTQYF. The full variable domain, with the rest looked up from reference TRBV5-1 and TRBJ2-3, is KAGVTQTPRYLIKTRGQQVTLSCSPISGHRSVSWYQQTPGQGLQFLFEYFSETQRNKGNFPGRFSGRQFSNSRSEMNVSTLELGDSALYLCASSLDRGTDTQYFGPGTRLTVL.

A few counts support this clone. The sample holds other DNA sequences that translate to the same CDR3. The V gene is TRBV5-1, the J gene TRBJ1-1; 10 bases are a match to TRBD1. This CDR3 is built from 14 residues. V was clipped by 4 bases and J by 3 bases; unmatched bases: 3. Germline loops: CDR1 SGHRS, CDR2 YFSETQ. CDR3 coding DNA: TGCGCCAGCAGCCTTGGGACAGGGGACACTGAAGCTTTCTTT. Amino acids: CASSLGTGDTEAFF.

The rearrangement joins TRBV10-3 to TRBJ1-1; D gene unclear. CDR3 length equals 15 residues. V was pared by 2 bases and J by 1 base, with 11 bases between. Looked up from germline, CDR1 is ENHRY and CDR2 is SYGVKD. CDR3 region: CAISEERGRNTEAFF. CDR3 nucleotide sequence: TGTGCCATCAGTGAGGAAAGAGGGCGGAACACTGAAGCTTTCTTT.

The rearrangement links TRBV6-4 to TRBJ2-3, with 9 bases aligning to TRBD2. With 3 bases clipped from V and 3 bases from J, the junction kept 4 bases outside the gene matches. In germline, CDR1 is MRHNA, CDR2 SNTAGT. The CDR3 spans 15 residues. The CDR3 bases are TGTGCCAGCAGTGAGGCGGGGGGGGAAACAGATACGCAGTATTTT. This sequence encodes CASSEAGGETDTQYF.

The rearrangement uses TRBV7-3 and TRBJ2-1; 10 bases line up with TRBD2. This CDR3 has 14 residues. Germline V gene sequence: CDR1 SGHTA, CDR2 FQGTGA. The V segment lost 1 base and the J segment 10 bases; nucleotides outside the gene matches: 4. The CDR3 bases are TGTGCCAGCAGCTTAAATCTAGCGGGGGCCGAGCAGTTCTTC. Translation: CASSLNLAGAEQFF. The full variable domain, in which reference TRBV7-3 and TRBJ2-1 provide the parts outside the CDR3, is GAGVSQTPSNKVTEKGKYVELRCDPISGHTALYWYRQSLGQGPEFLIYFQGTGAADDSGLPNDRFFAVRPEGSVSTLKIQRTERGDSAVYLCASSLNLAGAEQFFGPGTRLTVL.

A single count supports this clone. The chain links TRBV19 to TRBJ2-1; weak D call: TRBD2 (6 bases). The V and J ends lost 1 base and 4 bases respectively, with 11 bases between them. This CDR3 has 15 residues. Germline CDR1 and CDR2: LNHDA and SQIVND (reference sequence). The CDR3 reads CASSIVLARYNEQFF. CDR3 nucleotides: TGTGCCAGTAGTATAGTACTAGCTCGTTACAATGAGCAGTTCTTC.

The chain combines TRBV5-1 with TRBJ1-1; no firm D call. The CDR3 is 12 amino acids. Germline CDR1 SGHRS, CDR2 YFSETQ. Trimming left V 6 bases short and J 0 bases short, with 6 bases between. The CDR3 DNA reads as TGCGCCAGCACAAGCATGAACACTGAAGCTTTCTTT. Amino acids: CASTSMNTEAFF. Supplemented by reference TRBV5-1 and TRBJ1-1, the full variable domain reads KAGVTQTPRYLIKTRGQQVTLSCSPISGHRSVSWYQQTPGQGLQFLFEYFSETQRNKGNFPGRFSGRQFSNSRSEMNVSTLELGDSALYLCASTSMNTEAFFGQGTRLTVV.

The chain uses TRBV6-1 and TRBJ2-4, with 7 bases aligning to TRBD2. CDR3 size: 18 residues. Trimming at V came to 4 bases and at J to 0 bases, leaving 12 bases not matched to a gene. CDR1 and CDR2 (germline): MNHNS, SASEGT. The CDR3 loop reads CASSASSLASLAKNIQYF. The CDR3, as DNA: TGTGCCAGCAGTGCATCCTCACTAGCGTCCTTAGCCAAAAACATTCAGTACTTC.

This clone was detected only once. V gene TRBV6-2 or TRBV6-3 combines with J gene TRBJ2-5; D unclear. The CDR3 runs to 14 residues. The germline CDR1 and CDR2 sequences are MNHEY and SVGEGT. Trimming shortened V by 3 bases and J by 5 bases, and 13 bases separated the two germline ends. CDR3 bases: TGTGCCAGCAGTTATATAGACCCCAGGGAGACCCAGTACTTC. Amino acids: CASSYIDPRETQYF.

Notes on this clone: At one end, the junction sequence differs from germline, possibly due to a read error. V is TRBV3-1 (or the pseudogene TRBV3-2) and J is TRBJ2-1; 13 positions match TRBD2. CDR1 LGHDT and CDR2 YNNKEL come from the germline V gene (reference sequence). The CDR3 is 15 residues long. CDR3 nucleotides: TGTGCCAGCCAACTAGCGGGGGGGCCAATCGATGAGCAGCTCTTC. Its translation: CASQLAGGPIDEQLF.

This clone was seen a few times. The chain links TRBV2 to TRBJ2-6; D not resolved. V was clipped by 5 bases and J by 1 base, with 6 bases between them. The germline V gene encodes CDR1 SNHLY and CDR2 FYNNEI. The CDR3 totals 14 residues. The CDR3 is CASSPQSGANVLTF. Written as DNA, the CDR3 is TGTGCCAGCAGTCCCCAGTCTGGGGCCAACGTCCTGACTTTC.

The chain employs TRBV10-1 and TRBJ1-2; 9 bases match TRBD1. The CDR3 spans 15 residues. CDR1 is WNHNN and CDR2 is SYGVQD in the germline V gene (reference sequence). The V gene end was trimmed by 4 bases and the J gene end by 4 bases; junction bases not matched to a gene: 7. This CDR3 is CASSVPPGQGYGYTF. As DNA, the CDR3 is TGCGCCAGCAGTGTACCCCCGGGACAGGGCTATGGCTACACCTTC.

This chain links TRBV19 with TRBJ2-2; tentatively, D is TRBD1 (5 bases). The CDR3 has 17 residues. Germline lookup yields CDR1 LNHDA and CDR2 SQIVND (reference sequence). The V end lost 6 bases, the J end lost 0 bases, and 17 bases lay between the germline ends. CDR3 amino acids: CASSRDRLQPNTGELFF. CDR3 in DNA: TGTGCCAGTAGCAGAGACAGACTCCAACCGAACACCGGGGAGCTGTTTTTT.

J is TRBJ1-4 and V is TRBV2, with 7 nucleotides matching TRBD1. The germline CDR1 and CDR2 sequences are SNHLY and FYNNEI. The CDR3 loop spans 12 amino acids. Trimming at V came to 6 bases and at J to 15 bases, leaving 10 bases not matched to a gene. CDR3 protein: CASRGTDARLFF. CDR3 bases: TGTGCCAGCAGGGGGACAGATGCTAGGTTGTTTTTT.

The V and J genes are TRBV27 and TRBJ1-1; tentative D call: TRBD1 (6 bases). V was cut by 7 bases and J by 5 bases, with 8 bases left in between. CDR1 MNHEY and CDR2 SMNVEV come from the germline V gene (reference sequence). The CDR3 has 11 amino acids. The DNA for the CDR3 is TGTGCCAGCAACCAGGGGACTGAAGCTTTCTTT. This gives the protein CASNQGTEAFF.

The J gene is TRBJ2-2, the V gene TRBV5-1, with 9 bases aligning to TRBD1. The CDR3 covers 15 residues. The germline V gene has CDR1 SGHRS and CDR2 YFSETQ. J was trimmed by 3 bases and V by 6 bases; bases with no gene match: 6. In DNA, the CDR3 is TGCGCCAGCACCCCGACAGGGGGTTACACCGGGGAGCTGTTTTTT. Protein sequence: CASTPTGGYTGELFF.

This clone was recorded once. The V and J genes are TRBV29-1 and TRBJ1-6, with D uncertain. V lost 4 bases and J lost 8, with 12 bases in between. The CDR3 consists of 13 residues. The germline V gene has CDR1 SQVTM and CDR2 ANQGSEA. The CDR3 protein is CSVGTGSDSPLHF. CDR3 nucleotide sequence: TGCAGCGTTGGCACGGGTTCCGATTCACCCCTCCACTTT. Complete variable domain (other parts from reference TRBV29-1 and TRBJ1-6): SAVISQKPSRDICQRGTSLTIQCQVDSQVTMMFWYRQQPGQSLTLIATANQGSEATYESGFVIDKFPISRPNLTFSTLTVSNMSPEDSSIYLCSVGTGSDSPLHFGNGTRLTVT.

CDR3 DNA sequence: TGTGCCACCAGTGATCCCTCTTACACAGCAACTAATGAAAAACTGTTTTTT. Protein sequence: CATSDPSYTATNEKLFF. This rearrangement joins TRBV24-1 to TRBJ1-4; D not resolved. The CDR3 covers 17 residues. The V end lost 3 bases, the J end lost 0 bases, and 13 bases lay between the germline ends. The V gene's germline CDR1 is KGHDR and CDR2 SFDVKD.

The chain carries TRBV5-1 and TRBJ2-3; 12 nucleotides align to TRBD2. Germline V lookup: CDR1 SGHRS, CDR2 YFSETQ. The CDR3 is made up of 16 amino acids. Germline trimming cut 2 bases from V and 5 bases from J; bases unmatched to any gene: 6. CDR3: CASSLSSGGALDTQYF. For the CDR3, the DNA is TGCGCCAGCAGCTTATCTAGCGGGGGGGCCTTAGATACGCAGTATTTT. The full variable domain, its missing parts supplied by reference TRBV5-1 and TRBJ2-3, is KAGVTQTPRYLIKTRGQQVTLSCSPISGHRSVSWYQQTPGQGLQFLFEYFSETQRNKGNFPGRFSGRQFSNSRSEMNVSTLELGDSALYLCASSLSSGGALDTQYFGPGTRLTVL.

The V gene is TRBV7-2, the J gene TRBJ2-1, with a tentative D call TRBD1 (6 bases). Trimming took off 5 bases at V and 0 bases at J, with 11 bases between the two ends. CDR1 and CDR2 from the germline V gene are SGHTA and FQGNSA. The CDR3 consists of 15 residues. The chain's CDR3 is CASSPSGASYNEQFF. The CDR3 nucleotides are TGTGCCAGCAGCCCCTCAGGGGCCTCCTACAATGAGCAGTTCTTC.

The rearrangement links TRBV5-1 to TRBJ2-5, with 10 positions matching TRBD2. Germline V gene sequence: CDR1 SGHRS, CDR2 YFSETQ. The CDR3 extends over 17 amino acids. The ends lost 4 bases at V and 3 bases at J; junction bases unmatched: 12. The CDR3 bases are TGCGCCAGCAGCCCGGGAGGTAGCGGGGGGCTTAAAGAGACCCAGTACTTC. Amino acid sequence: CASSPGGSGGLKETQYF. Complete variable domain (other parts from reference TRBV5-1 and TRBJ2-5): KAGVTQTPRYLIKTRGQQVTLSCSPISGHRSVSWYQQTPGQGLQFLFEYFSETQRNKGNFPGRFSGRQFSNSRSEMNVSTLELGDSALYLCASSPGGSGGLKETQYFGPGTRLLVL.

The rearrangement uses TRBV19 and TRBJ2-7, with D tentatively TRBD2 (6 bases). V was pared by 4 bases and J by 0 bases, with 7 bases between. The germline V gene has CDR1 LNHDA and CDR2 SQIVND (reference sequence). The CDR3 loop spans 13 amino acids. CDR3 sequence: CASSTTSSYEQYF. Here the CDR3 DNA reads TGTGCCAGTAGTACGACTAGCTCCTACGAGCAGTACTTC. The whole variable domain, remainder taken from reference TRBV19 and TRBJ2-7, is DGGITQSPKYLFRKEGQNVTLSCEQNLNHDAMYWYRQDPGQGLRLIYYSQIVNDFQKGDIAEGYSVSREKKESFPLTVTSAQKNPTAFYLCASSTTSSYEQYFGPGTRLTVT.

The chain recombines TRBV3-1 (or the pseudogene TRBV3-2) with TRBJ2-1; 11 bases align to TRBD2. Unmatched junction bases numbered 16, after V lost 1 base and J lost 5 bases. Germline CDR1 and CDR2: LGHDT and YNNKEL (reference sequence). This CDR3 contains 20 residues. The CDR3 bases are TGTGCCAGCAGCCAAGGACCTCTAGCGGGGGGTGGGAATGCGAACAATGAGCAGTTCTTC. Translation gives CASSQGPLAGGGNANNEQFF.

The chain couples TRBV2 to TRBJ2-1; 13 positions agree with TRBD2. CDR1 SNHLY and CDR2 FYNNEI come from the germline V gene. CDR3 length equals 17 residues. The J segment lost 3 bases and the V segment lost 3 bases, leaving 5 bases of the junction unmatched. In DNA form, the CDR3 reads TGTGCCAGCAGTGACCCGACTAGCGGGGGGCACTACAATGAGCAGTTCTTC. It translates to CASSDPTSGGHYNEQFF.

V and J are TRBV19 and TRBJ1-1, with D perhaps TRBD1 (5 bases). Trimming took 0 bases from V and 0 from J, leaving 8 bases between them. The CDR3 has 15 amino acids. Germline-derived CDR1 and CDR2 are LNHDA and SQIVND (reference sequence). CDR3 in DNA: TGTGCCAGTAGTATAGAGCCAGGGCTGAACACTGAAGCTTTCTTT. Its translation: CASSIEPGLNTEAFF.

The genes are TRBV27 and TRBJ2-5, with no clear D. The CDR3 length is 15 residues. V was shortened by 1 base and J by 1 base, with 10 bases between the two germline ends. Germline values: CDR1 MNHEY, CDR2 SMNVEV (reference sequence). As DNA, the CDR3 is TGTGCCAGCAGTTTATTCGCCGGTACCCAAGAGACCCAGTACTTC. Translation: CASSLFAGTQETQYF.

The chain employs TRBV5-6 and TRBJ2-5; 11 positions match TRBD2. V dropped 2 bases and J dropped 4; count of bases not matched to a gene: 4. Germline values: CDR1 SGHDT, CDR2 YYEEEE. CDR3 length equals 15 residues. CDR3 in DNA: TGTGCCAGCAGCTTATTAGCGGGGGGGCGAGAGACCCAGTACTTC. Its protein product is CASSLLAGGRETQYF.

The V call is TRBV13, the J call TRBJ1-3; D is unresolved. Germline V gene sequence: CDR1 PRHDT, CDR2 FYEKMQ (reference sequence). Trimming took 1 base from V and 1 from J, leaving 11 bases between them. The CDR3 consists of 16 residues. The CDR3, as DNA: TGTGCCAGCAGCTTAGCAGAGGGTAGGTCTGGAAACACCATATATTTT. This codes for CASSLAEGRSGNTIYF.